The 25 T cell receptor beta chains given below trace back to one sample, sequenced in a study of T cell repertoires in cytomegalovirus infection (dated by TCRdb to between 2018 and 2020). The treatment or condition label, as the study defines it: in vitro stimulation with specific CMV peptide epitopes to enrich CMV-specific T cells. Sequencing instrument: Illumina HiSeq 1500. Using fastp at Q25 and MiXCR, TCRdb reprocessed the public reads and kept productive beta chains. Rows with one shared CDR3 protein collapse into an entry with the most common genes and DNA. The sample has about 830,000 distinct CDR3 sequences on record, approximately 29% of them singletons. Jointly, the top ten make up 9.5% to 15% of the sample. Antigen specificity for these receptors is unknown. The sequenced sample was cultured CD8+ T cells from PBMCs, obtained from culture after CMV antigen stimulation. The receptors were gathered from a human donor in good health (CMV status not recorded). Some clones in this sample may be carry-over from other donors' samples.

In the case of this clonotype: The conserved phenylalanine or tryptophan normally closing the CDR3 is absent here, so this likely arose from a read error. It is unclear where the CDR3 begins or ends on the DNA, so no DNA is shown, and the CDR3 is as TCRdb lists it. The chain recombines TRBV27 with TRBJ2-1; the DNA was not used to check the table's D call, TRBD1. In germline, CDR1 is MNHEY, CDR2 SMNVEV (reference sequence). The CDR3 is 11 residues long, ends included. This CDR3 reads CASKSPVEEFS.

This clonotype was observed a few times. The chain has TRBV5-6 and TRBJ2-1; TRBD2 agrees at 7 bases. CDR3 length: 15 amino acids. V lost 4 bases to trimming and J lost 5 bases; unmatched junction nucleotides: 9. Germline V gene sequence: CDR1 SGHDT, CDR2 YYEEEE. The CDR3 DNA reads as TGTGCCAGCAGCATAACCGGGACTATAAACAATGAGCAGTTCTTC. It is translated as CASSITGTINNEQFF.

The chain carries TRBV2 and TRBJ1-5, with a possible D match to TRBD1 (5 bases). Germline CDR1 reads SNHLY; CDR2 reads FYNNEI. The ends were cut back, 8 bases at V and 7 bases at J, with 15 bases in the middle. This CDR3 is 13 amino acids long. The CDR3 sequence is CASRGRGFQPQHF. The CDR3 nucleotides are TGTGCCAGCCGGGGCCGGGGTTTCCAGCCCCAGCATTTT.

This clonotype has just a few counts. The chain employs TRBV12-3 or TRBV12-4 and TRBJ2-1, with TRBD1 matching over 12 bases. V lost 6 bases to trimming and J lost 4 bases; unmatched junction nucleotides: 7. This CDR3 has 16 amino acids. Here the CDR3 DNA reads TGTGCCAGCAGCAGCCGGGACAGGGGGCCGTACAATGAGCAGTTCTTC. Its translation: CASSSRDRGPYNEQFF.

V usage is TRBV12-5 and J usage is TRBJ2-7; D remains unclear. CDR3 length: 13 amino acids. The ends were cut back, 0 bases at V and 4 bases at J, with 7 bases in the middle. CDR1 and CDR2 (germline): LGHNT, FRNRAP. The CDR3 sequence is CASGLVSVYEQYF. The CDR3 bases are TGTGCTAGTGGTTTGGTATCGGTGTACGAGCAGTACTTC.

This chain joins TRBV7-8 and TRBJ1-1; D is possibly TRBD1 (5 bases). The CDR3 has 15 residues. V was clipped by 5 bases and J by 5 bases, with 18 bases between them. Looked up from germline, CDR1 is SGHVS and CDR2 is FQNEAQ. The CDR3 is CASSRYGARGTEAFF. The CDR3 bases are TGTGCCAGCAGCCGATATGGGGCCCGGGGAACTGAAGCTTTCTTT.

This clonotype showed up just a few times. The chain couples TRBV7-9 to TRBJ2-1; D may be TRBD1 or TRBD2 (6 bases each). Germline V gene sequence: CDR1 SEHNR, CDR2 FQNEAQ (reference sequence). The CDR3 sequence is 15 residues long. Trimming took 5 bases from V and 8 from J, leaving 19 bases between them. In DNA form, the CDR3 reads TGTGCCAGCAGCGGTGGGGGGCAGGGTAGGGATGAGCAGTTCTTC. Translating it yields CASSGGGQGRDEQFF.

The chain joins TRBV12-3 or TRBV12-4 to TRBJ2-5, with 7 bases identical to TRBD1. The CDR3 sequence is 12 residues long. J gave up 7 bases and V 5 bases, and 4 bases lay outside the gene matches. The DNA for the CDR3 is TGTGCCAGCAGTCCTACAGGGGCGACCCAGTACTTC. Protein sequence: CASSPTGATQYF.

This clonotype was observed a few times. The chain combines TRBV24-1 with TRBJ2-2; 7 bases line up with TRBD2. Germline loops: CDR1 KGHDR, CDR2 SFDVKD. CDR3 length: 17 residues. The V and J ends lost 4 bases and 1 base, in that order; junction bases with no gene match: 8. The DNA of the CDR3 is TGTGCCACCAGTGACACCTTGGGGGGGAAGAACACCGGGGAGCTGTTTTTT. Translation: CATSDTLGGKNTGELFF.

Concerning this clonotype: An end of the junction differs from the germline gene, which may be a read error. The J gene is TRBJ2-7, the V gene TRBV19; no clear D gene. The CDR3 runs 13 residues. The germline CDR1 and CDR2 sequences are LNHDA and SQIVND (reference sequence). The CDR3 protein is CAGSMGWAYEQYF. CDR3 sequence (DNA): TGTGCCGGTAGTATGGGATGGGCTTACGAGCAGTACTTC.

V gene TRBV6-2 or TRBV6-3 combines with J gene TRBJ2-7, with a tentative D call TRBD2 (5 bases). Between the trimmed V and J ends, which lost 2 bases and 1 base, there was a span of 9 bases. This CDR3 has 14 residues. Germline V gives CDR1 MNHEY, CDR2 SVGEGT. The CDR3, as DNA: TGTGCCAGCAGTTACGGGGAGACTTCCTACGAGCAGTACGTC. Translating it yields CASSYGETSYEQYV.

The rearrangement links TRBV12-3 or TRBV12-4 to TRBJ1-1, with D uncertain. The CDR3 totals 16 residues. V gave up 3 bases and J gave up 1 base, with 15 bases separating them. CDR3 DNA: TGTGCCAGCAGTTTTGCCCTAAGGTTGGGGAACACTGAAGCTTTCTTT. Residues: CASSFALRLGNTEAFF.

The rearrangement links TRBV5-8 to TRBJ1-4, with D unresolved. Between the trimmed V and J ends, which lost 4 bases and 4 bases, there was a span of 8 bases. Germline-derived CDR1 and CDR2 are SGHTS and YDEGEE. CDR3 length equals 13 residues. CDR3 DNA sequence: TGTGCCAGCAGCCCCAATTATAATGAAAAACTGTTTTTT. Protein sequence: CASSPNYNEKLFF. The full variable domain, rest sourced from reference TRBV5-8 and TRBJ1-4, is EAGVTQSPTHLIKTRGQQATLRCSPISGHTSVYWYQQALGLGLQFLLWYDEGEERNRGNFPPRFSGRQFPNYSSELNVNALELEDSALYLCASSPNYNEKLFFGSGTQLSVL.

This clonotype has a handful of counts. V is TRBV27 and J is TRBJ1-5; 7 bases are shared with TRBD1. Germline V CDR1 and CDR2: MNHEY, SMNVEV (reference sequence). This CDR3 comprises 18 residues. Unmatched junction bases numbered 16, after V lost 3 bases and J lost 5 bases. CDR3 sequence: CASSLTARDRNPDQPQHF. CDR3 bases: TGTGCCAGCAGTTTGACGGCACGGGACAGAAACCCCGATCAGCCCCAGCATTTT.

There are a few counts of this clonotype. This rearrangement joins TRBV6-6 to TRBJ1-1; 9 positions agree with TRBD1. CDR3 length: 15 amino acids. CDR1 is MNHNY, CDR2 SVGAGI, per germline (reference sequence). V shed 5 bases, J shed 4 bases, and the junction held 8 bases outside the gene matches. DNA for the CDR3: TGTGCCAGCAGTCCCTTACAGGGGGCTGTCACTGAAGCTTTCTTT. Amino acids: CASSPLQGAVTEAFF.

The J gene is TRBJ1-6, the V gene TRBV7-3, with 10 bases lining up with TRBD1. The V segment lost 5 bases and the J segment 11 bases; nucleotides outside the gene matches: 6. This CDR3 has 14 residues. CDR1 is SGHTA, CDR2 FQGTGA, per germline. CDR3 coding DNA: TGTGCCAGCAGCCCGACAGGGGGCGCGGCACCCCTCCACTTT. Its translation: CASSPTGGAAPLHF.

This clonotype was observed a handful of times. V and J are TRBV15 and TRBJ2-3; D possibly corresponds to TRBD2 (7 bases). V was clipped by 2 bases and J by 2 bases, with 14 bases between them. The CDR3 extends over 16 amino acids. Germline values: CDR1 LNHNV, CDR2 YYDKDF (reference sequence). The CDR3 reads CATSRWRGGATDTQYF. CDR3 coding DNA: TGTGCCACCAGCAGATGGAGAGGGGGGGCCACAGATACGCAGTATTTT.

Only a few counts were recorded for this clonotype. V is TRBV7-9 and J is TRBJ2-7; 9 bases are shared with TRBD1. The CDR3 is 16 amino acids. Germline V gene lookup returns CDR1 SEHNR and CDR2 FQNEAQ (reference sequence). J gave up 5 bases and V 4 bases, and 12 bases lay outside the gene matches. CDR3 protein: CASSSTPGTGFNEQYF. CDR3 nucleotides: TGTGCCAGCAGCTCTACCCCTGGGACAGGGTTTAACGAGCAGTACTTC.

The sample holds a few counts of this clonotype. The chain joins TRBV5-8 to TRBJ2-3, with 7 bases matching TRBD2. The CDR3 is made up of 15 amino acids. CDR1 and CDR2 (germline): SGHTS, YDEGEE. J was trimmed by 2 bases and V by 2 bases; bases with no gene match: 5. CDR3 sequence: CASSFGGTITDTQYF. CDR3 in DNA: TGTGCCAGCAGCTTCGGGGGGACTATCACAGATACGCAGTATTTT. Supplemented by reference TRBV5-8 and TRBJ2-3, the full variable domain reads EAGVTQSPTHLIKTRGQQATLRCSPISGHTSVYWYQQALGLGLQFLLWYDEGEERNRGNFPPRFSGRQFPNYSSELNVNALELEDSALYLCASSFGGTITDTQYFGPGTRLTVL.

The CDR3 here is CASSQRGGDTQYF. In DNA, the CDR3 is TGTGCCAGTTCACAGCGGGGCGGAGATACGCAGTATTTT. The chain couples TRBV12-3 or TRBV12-4 to TRBJ2-3, with 7 bases aligning to TRBD2. This CDR3 is built from 13 residues. The V segment lost 9 bases and the J segment 5 bases; nucleotides outside the gene matches: 8.

The V gene is TRBV6-6, the J gene TRBJ2-7, with a possible D match to TRBD1 (5 bases). Germline V CDR1 and CDR2: MNHNY, SVGAGI (reference sequence). The CDR3 is made up of 13 amino acids. V was pared by 2 bases and J by 7 bases, with 12 bases between. Written as DNA, the CDR3 is TGTGCCAGCAGTTACCTCGACAGTGGAGAGCAGTACTTC. The encoded protein is CASSYLDSGEQYF.

The chain couples TRBV4-1 to TRBJ1-1; 9 nucleotides align to TRBD1. This CDR3 region has 16 residues. Germline CDR1 is MGHRA and CDR2 is YSYEKL. V shed 4 bases, J shed 1 base, and the junction held 7 bases outside the gene matches. For the CDR3, the DNA is TGCGCCAGCAGCCGACAGGGGGGGAATTGGAACACTGAAGCTTTCTTT. Protein product: CASSRQGGNWNTEAFF.

This clonotype has just a few counts. The chain joins TRBV2 to TRBJ2-1; TRBD1 matches at 9 bases. V dropped 10 bases and J dropped 7; count of bases not matched to a gene: 17. This CDR3 comprises 16 residues. Germline V lookup: CDR1 SNHLY, CDR2 FYNNEI. This chain's CDR3 is CATLGVPGQGPNEQFF. The CDR3 coding sequence is TGTGCCACCCTGGGGGTTCCGGGACAGGGACCAAATGAGCAGTTCTTC.

V and J are TRBV10-3 and TRBJ2-7; no firm D call. The length of the CDR3 is 10 residues. V gave up 8 bases and J gave up 3 bases, with 5 bases separating them. Germline CDR1 ENHRY, CDR2 SYGVKD. CDR3: CAIGNYEQYF. The CDR3 DNA is TGTGCCATCGGAAACTACGAGCAGTACTTC.

The chain is built from TRBV4-3 and TRBJ2-1; 7 bases match TRBD1. The CDR3 runs 16 residues. The ends lost 1 base at V and 4 bases at J; junction bases unmatched: 7. Germline V CDR1 and CDR2: LGHNA, YSLEER. The CDR3 reads CASSQGYRDSYNEQFF. In DNA, the CDR3 is TGCGCCAGCAGCCAAGGATACCGGGACAGTTACAATGAGCAGTTCTTC.